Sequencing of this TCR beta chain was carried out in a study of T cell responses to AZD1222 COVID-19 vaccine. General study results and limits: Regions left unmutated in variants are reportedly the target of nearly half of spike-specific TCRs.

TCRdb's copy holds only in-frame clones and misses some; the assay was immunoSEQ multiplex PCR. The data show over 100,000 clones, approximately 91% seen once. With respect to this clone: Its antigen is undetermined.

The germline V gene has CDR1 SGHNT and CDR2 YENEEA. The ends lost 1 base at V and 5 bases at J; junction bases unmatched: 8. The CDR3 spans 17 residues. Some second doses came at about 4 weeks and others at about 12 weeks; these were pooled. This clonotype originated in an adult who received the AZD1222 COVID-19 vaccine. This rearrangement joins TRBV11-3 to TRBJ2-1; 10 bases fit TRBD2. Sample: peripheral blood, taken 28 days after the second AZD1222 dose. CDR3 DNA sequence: TGTGCCAGCAGCTTAGGTAGCGGGAGGCCAAGGGACAATGAGCAGTTCTTC. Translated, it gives CASSLGSGRPRDNEQFF.